This TCR beta chain is from a study of blood T cell repertoires in COVID-19. For the study at large: COVID-19 samples collected from the United States, Italy and Spain covered acute and convalescent phases.

Germline CDR1 reads SGHAT; CDR2 reads FQNNGV. V lost 5 bases, J lost 3 bases, and 6 bases stayed unmatched. CDR3 length equals 14 residues. Data came from immunoSEQ multiplex PCR; TCRdb stores just in-frame clones and leaves some out. The sample lists around 150,000 clones, approximately 80% occurring once. This rearrangement joins TRBV11-2 to TRBJ2-7; 8 positions agree with TRBD2. Sequenced: peripheral blood. The receptor was isolated from a woman of 80 years or more with acute or convalescent COVID-19. In DNA, the CDR3 is TGTGCCAGCAGCCCTACTAGCGGCAGCTACGAGCAGTACTTC. Protein product: CASSPTSGSYEQYF.